This entry lists 13 T cell receptor beta chains sequenced from one sample in a study of CD4 T cells in relation to SARS-CoV-2 and coronaviruses. No antigen has been assigned to these receptors. Unexposed donor CD4+ T cells date from 2011-2018, before the COVID-19 pandemic. CD4+ T cells were isolated from the cells after more than nine days of culture. Assay used: immunoSEQ multiplex PCR; TCRdb lists only in-frame clones, some missing. The sample has 9,000 to 13,000 clones, around 83% seen once. The sequenced material came from CD4+ T cells from PBMCs, cultured in vitro. The receptors stem from a human donor in good health.

The chain recombines TRBV6-2 or TRBV6-3 with TRBJ1-5, with D perhaps matching TRBD1 (5 bases). Germline CDR1 reads MNHEY; CDR2 reads SVGEGT. The CDR3 sequence is 14 residues long. The V end lost 2 bases, the J end lost 6 bases, and 11 bases lay between the germline ends. DNA of the CDR3: TGTGCCAGCAGTTACGGGGGAATATTTCAGCCCCAGCATTTT. Protein product: CASSYGGIFQPQHF.

This clone was counted once. The rearrangement links TRBV11-2 to TRBJ2-2, with D maybe TRBD1 (6 bases). Germline lookup yields CDR1 SGHAT and CDR2 FQNNGV. Trimming took 5 bases from V and 7 from J, leaving 14 bases between them. CDR3 size: 14 residues. The CDR3 sequence is CASSPTGLDGELFF. As DNA, the CDR3 is TGTGCCAGCAGCCCCACAGGGTTGGACGGGGAGCTGTTTTTT. The full variable domain, in which reference TRBV11-2 and TRBJ2-2 provide the parts outside the CDR3, is EAGVAQSPRYKIIEKRQSVAFWCNPISGHATLYWYQQILGQGPKLLIQFQNNGVVDDSQLPKDRFSAERLKGVDSTLKIQPAKLEDSAVYLCASSPTGLDGELFFGEGSRLTVL.

The chain combines TRBV6-5 with TRBJ2-7, with D possibly TRBD1 on 5 matching bases. The germline V and J ends were trimmed by 0 bases and 1 base, with 10 bases remaining between them. Germline values: CDR1 MNHEY, CDR2 SVGAGI. The CDR3 runs 15 residues. The CDR3 nucleotides read TGTGCCAGCAGTTACTCTTGGACAAGATCCTACGAGCAGTACTTC. The encoded protein is CASSYSWTRSYEQYF.

The chain combines TRBV3-1 (or the pseudogene TRBV3-2) with TRBJ1-5; 8 positions agree with TRBD1. Trimming at V came to 0 bases and at J to 9 bases, leaving 7 bases not matched to a gene. Germline V gives CDR1 LGHDT, CDR2 YNNKEL (reference sequence). The CDR3 is 15 amino acids. This chain's CDR3 is CASSQDGQGHLPQHF. The CDR3 nucleotides read TGTGCCAGCAGCCAAGACGGACAGGGCCACCTGCCCCAGCATTTT.

The genes are TRBV14 and TRBJ1-5; D is possibly TRBD1 (5 bases). Trimming removed 3 bases from V and 4 bases from J, with 7 bases in between. Germline V gene sequence: CDR1 SGHDN, CDR2 FVKESK. The CDR3 has 13 amino acids. CDR3 in amino acids: CASSQTENQPQHF. CDR3 bases: TGTGCCAGCAGCCAGACAGAAAATCAGCCCCAGCATTTT.

The chain combines TRBV5-1 with TRBJ1-4; D is undetermined. Trimming left V 4 bases short and J 7 bases short, with 17 bases between. Germline CDR1 is SGHRS and CDR2 is YFSETQ. There are 15 residues in the CDR3. The CDR3 DNA is TGCGCCAGCAGCCAGACCGGCGCGATGGGTGAAAAACTGTTTTTT. Residues: CASSQTGAMGEKLFF.

This chain joins TRBV7-6 and TRBJ2-3; 10 positions match TRBD2. Germline-derived CDR1 and CDR2 are SGHVS and FNYEAQ. This CDR3 contains 16 residues. J lost 4 bases, V lost 5 bases, and 9 bases had no gene match. In nucleotides, the CDR3 is TGTGCCAGCAGCGCGGAGCGGGGGGGCCTTGCAGATACGCAGTATTTT. Translation: CASSAERGGLADTQYF. Full variable domain (remainder filled in from reference TRBV7-6 and TRBJ2-3): GAGVSQSPRYKVTKRGQDVALRCDPISGHVSLYWYRQALGQGPEFLTYFNYEAQQDKSGLPNDRFSAERPEGSISTLTIQRTEQRDSAMYRCASSAERGGLADTQYFGPGTRLTVL.

This sequence joins TRBV18 and TRBJ1-6; D is ambiguous. Trimming shortened V by 2 bases and J by 4 bases, and 12 bases separated the two germline ends. Germline assignment: CDR1 KGHSH and CDR2 LQKENI. There are 16 residues in the CDR3. The CDR3 DNA follows: TGTGCCAGCTCACCAGAGGTCGCGGGTTATAATTCACCCCTCCACTTT. It translates to CASSPEVAGYNSPLHF. Full variable domain (missing parts from reference TRBV18 and TRBJ1-6): NAGVMQNPRHLVRRRGQEARLRCSPMKGHSHVYWYRQLPEEGLKFMVYLQKENIIDESGMPKERFSAEFPKEGPSILRIQQVVRGDSAAYFCASSPEVAGYNSPLHFGNGTRLTVT.

The chain's CDR3 is CASSLGTSGEETQYF. CDR3 nucleotide sequence: TGTGCCAGCAGCCTAGGGACTAGCGGAGAAGAGACCCAGTACTTC. This chain links TRBV3-1 (or the pseudogene TRBV3-2) with TRBJ2-5; 11 bases agree with TRBD2. The CDR3 extends over 15 amino acids. Germline values: CDR1 LGHDT, CDR2 YNNKEL (reference sequence). Unmatched junction bases numbered 4, after V lost 4 bases and J lost 3 bases.

The chain has TRBV28 and TRBJ2-7, with 7 bases identical to TRBD2. The germline gives CDR1 MDHEN, CDR2 SYDVKM. The junction had 11 bases not matched to a gene; V was cut back by 8 bases and J by 1 base. The CDR3 length is 15 residues. The CDR3 spells CASWGGAGLSYEQYF. CDR3 bases: TGTGCCAGCTGGGGGGGAGCGGGATTGTCCTACGAGCAGTACTTC.

The V and J genes are TRBV19 and TRBJ2-7; D perhaps matches TRBD1 (6 bases). CDR3 length equals 15 residues. Trimming took off 4 bases at V and 3 bases at J, with 16 bases between the two ends. Per the germline V gene, CDR1 is LNHDA and CDR2 is SQIVND (reference sequence). CDR3 loop: CASSRRPDSLYEQYF. The DNA for the CDR3 is TGTGCCAGTAGTAGACGACCGGACAGCCTCTACGAGCAGTACTTC.

The rearrangement links TRBV7-9 to TRBJ2-1, with D unresolved. CDR3 length: 15 residues. Trimming removed 1 base at V and 0 bases at J, with 7 bases between. Germline CDR1 is SEHNR and CDR2 is FQNEAQ (reference sequence). In DNA, the CDR3 is TGTGCCAGCAGCTTAGGCGTCGGCTCCTACAATGAGCAGTTCTTC. It specifies CASSLGVGSYNEQFF.

The V call is TRBV28, the J call TRBJ1-1, with 7 bases identical to TRBD1. Germline V gene lookup returns CDR1 MDHEN and CDR2 SYDVKM. V dropped 8 bases and J dropped 1; count of bases not matched to a gene: 4. The CDR3 is made up of 13 amino acids. The CDR3 reads CASLRQGNTEAFF. CDR3 nucleotides: TGTGCCAGCTTAAGACAGGGGAACACTGAAGCTTTCTTT.